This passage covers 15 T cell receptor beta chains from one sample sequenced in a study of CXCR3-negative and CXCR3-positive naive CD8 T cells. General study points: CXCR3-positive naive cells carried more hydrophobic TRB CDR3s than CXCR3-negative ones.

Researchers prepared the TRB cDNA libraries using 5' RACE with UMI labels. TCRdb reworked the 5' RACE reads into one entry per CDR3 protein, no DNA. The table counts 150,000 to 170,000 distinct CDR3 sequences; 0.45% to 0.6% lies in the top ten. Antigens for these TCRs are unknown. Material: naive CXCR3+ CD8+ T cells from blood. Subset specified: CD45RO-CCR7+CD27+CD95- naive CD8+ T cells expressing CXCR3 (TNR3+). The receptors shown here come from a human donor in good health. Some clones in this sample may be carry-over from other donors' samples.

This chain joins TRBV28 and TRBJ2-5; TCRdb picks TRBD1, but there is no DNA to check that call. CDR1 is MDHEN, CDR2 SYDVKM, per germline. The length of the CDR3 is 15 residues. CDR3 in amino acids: CASTPASGFQETQYF. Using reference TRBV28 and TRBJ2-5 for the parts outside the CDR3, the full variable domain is DVKVTQSSRYLVKRTGEKVFLECVQDMDHENMFWYRQDPGLGLRLIYFSYDVKMKEKGDIPEGYSVSREKKERFSLILESASTNQTSMYLCASTPASGFQETQYFGPGTRLLVL.

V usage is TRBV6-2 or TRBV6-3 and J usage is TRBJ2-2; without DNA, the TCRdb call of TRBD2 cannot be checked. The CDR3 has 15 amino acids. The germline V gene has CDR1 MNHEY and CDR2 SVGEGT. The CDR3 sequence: CASSGSGGLGGELFF.

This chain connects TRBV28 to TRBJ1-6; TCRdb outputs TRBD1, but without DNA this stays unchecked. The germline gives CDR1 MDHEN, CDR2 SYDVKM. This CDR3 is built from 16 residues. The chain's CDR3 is CASSLMGWTGDSPLHF.

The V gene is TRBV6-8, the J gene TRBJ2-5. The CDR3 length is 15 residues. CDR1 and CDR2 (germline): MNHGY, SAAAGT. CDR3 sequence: CASLDPTKDQETQYF.

The CDR3 is CASSSGTNSYEQYF. The chain combines TRBV9 with TRBJ2-7; no DNA is available, so the TRBD1 call from TCRdb remains unchecked. CDR1 is SGDLS, CDR2 YYNGEE, per germline. This CDR3 region has 14 residues.

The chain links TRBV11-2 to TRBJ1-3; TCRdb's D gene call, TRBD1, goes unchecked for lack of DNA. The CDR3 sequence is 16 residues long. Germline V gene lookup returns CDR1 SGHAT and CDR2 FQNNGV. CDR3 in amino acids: CASRKKTGYSGNTIYF.

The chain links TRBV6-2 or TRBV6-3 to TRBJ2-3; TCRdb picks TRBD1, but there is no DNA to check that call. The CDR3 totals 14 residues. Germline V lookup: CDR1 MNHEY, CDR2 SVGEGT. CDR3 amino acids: CASSPGPNTDTQYF.

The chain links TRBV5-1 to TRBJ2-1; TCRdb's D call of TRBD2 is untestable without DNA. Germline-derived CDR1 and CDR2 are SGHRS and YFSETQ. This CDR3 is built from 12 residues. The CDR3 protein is CASSLETTHQFF.

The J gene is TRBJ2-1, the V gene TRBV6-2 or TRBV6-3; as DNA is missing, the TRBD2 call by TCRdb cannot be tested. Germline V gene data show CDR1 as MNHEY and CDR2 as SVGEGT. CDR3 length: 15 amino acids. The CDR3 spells CASSYWHSGTNEQFF.

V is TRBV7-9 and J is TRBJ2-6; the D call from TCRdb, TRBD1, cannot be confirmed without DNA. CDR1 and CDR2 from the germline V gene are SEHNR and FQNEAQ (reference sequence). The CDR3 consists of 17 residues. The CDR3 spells CASSSGQGDSGANVLTF.

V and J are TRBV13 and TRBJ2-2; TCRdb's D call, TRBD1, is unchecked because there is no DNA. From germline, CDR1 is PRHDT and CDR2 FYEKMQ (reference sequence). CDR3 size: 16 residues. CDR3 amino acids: CASSLADRDYTEELFF.

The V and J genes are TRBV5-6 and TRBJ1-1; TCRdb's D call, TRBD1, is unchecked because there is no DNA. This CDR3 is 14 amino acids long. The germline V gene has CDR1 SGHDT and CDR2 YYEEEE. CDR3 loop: CASSSGQGLEEAFF.

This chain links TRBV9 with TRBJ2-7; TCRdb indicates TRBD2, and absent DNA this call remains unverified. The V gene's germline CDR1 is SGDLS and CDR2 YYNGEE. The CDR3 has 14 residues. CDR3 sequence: CASSGTSGSYEQYF.

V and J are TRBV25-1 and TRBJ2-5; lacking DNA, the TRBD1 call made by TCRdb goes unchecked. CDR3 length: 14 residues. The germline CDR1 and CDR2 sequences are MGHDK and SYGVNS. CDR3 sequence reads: CASSKDGGQETQYF.

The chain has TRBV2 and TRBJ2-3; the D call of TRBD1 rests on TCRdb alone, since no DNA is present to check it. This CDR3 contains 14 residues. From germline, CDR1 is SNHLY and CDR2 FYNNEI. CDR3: CASLGRGYTDTQYF.